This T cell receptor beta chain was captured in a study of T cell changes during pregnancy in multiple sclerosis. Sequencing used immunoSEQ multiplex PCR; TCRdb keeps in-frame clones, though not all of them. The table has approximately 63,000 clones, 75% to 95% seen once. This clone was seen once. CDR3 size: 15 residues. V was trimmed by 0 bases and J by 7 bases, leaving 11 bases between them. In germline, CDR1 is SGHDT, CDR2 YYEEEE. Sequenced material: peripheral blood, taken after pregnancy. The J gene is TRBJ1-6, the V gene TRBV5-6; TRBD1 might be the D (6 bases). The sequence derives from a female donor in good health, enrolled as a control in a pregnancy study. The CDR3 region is CASSLAGADNSPLHF. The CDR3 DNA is TGTGCCAGCAGCTTGGCAGGGGCGGACAATTCACCCCTCCACTTT.